This T cell receptor beta chain was sequenced in a study of blood T cell repertoires in COVID-19 (TCRdb year 2020). General notes on the study: The collaborator samples originated in the United States, Italy and Spain and spanned the acute and convalescent phases of COVID-19. The prospective study material was composed of cDNA or gDNA derived from T cells, B-cell-depleted T cells, or PBMCs. The dataset comprised deeply sampled blood TCRbeta repertoires from subjects exposed to, actively infected with, or recovered from COVID-19. A freely available public database, intended as a resource for researchers studying the immune response to SARS-CoV-2, is where the repertoires were released. The samples were drawn from the first 160 participants of the ongoing ImmuneRACE study and from 1,254 subjects provided by 6 global collaborators. A de-identified subject ID, COVID-19 status, age in years and sex were almost always included in the sample metadata. Where available, HLA class I and class II types were obtained from metadata supplied by the sample provider rather than from assay-based typing.

General study outcomes and caveats: How much clinical and demographic metadata was included differed by source and by participant, and the metadata was provided uncurated.

Per the germline V gene, MNHEY is the CDR1 and SVGAGI is the CDR2. A distance of 17 bases separates the germline ends of V and J, which lose 3 bases and 5 bases respectively. The CDR3 goes from the cysteine to the phenylalanine over 16 residues. Left in the record is the CDR3 DNA by itself, 48 bases read in frame from the first base. TCRbeta CDR3 regions were amplified from genomic DNA using the immunoSEQ Assay, a bias-controlled multiplex PCR. The authors' analysis ran thus. Within the assay, amplification of reference gene primers was used to estimate how many nucleated cells each sample contained. Sequence reads were collapsed and filtered to measure the absolute abundance of every unique TCRbeta CDR3 rearrangement. For each sample, productive Simpson clonality was calculated by taking the square root of Simpson's diversity index across productive rearrangements. The table comes from immuneACCESS by way of TCRdb, which keeps in-frame sequences with V and J called. Part of the clones is missing from these tables; in studies checked, under half for an unresolved V gene and the rest for unknown reasons. D and trimming come from the DNA, and the V and J calls and clone size come from that table. Present in this sample are 200,000 to 250,000 clones, 75% to 85% of which were seen just once. The ten most abundant clones make up about 9% of the sample.

Each collaborating institution followed its own protocols to collect whole blood in K2EDTA tubes. Collaborator samples were shipped for TCRbeta analysis as frozen whole blood, isolated PBMCs, or DNA extracted from either sample type. This clone was counted once. The clone's antigen remains unknown. No much larger clonotype is one base removed from it; base qualities were not supplied. The receptor was derived from a man between 50 and 59 years old with active or convalescent COVID-19. The V and J segments used are TRBV6-5 and TRBJ2-1; possibly the D gene is TRBD2, per 5 matching bases. The sample comprised peripheral blood. The CDR3 protein is CASSYLRDHTNNEQFF. The nucleotides read TGTGCCAGCAGTTATTTACGGGATCATACAAACAATGAGCAGTTCTTC.